Listed below are T cell receptor beta chains from one sample, sequenced in a study of blood T cell repertoires in COVID-19. Method: immunoSEQ multiplex PCR; TCRdb's copy keeps in-frame clones and lacks some. Among 130,000 to 150,000 clones listed, around 82% were seen once. Material for sequencing was PBMCs or T cells enriched from blood (not recorded which). The receptor set was obtained from a man aged 40-50 years with acute COVID-19. Each CDR3 is given with its conserved first and last residue.

j_call v_call cdr3_aa
TRBJ2-2 TRBV2 CASLPAPRQASTGELFF
TRBJ2-1 TRBV29-1 CSVDNNEQFF
TRBJ1-5 TRBV28 CASRRPGTGEVAVQPQHF
TRBJ2-3 TRBV7-9 CASSLITSSDTQYF
TRBJ2-2 TRBV6-2/TRBV6-3 CASSWTGMGNTGELFF
TRBJ2-7 TRBV2 CASRADAYEQYF
TRBJ1-1 TRBV7-2 CASLGRTNTEAFF
TRBJ2-1 TRBV9 CASSVSGRVHNEQFF
TRBJ2-5 TRBV7-2 CASSFDRGQGETQYF
TRBJ1-6 TRBV28 CASSLGARNSPLHF
TRBJ2-1 TRBV10-2 CASSQQGDEQFF
TRBJ1-2 TRBV3-1/TRBV3-2 CASSQEGRVNGYTF
TRBJ1-2 TRBV19 CASSKDQGENYGYTF
TRBJ1-6 TRBV9 CASSGTADYNSPLHF
TRBJ1-3 TRBV3-1/TRBV3-2 CASSPTRRGDTIYF
TRBJ1-3 TRBV15 CATSRLTGTRYF
TRBJ2-3 TRBV5-6 CASSFRDSKQYF
TRBJ2-1 TRBV6-2/TRBV6-3 CASSYSLADDNEQFF
TRBJ2-1 TRBV5-1 CASSFSESSYNEQFF
TRBJ2-1 TRBV29-1 CSVAIYNEQFF
TRBJ1-2 TRBV14 CASSRQGPYYGYTF
TRBJ2-5 TRBV7-2 CASSLGGDQETQYF
TRBJ1-3 TRBV11-2 CASSLVAGQIHSGNTIYF
TRBJ1-6 TRBV5-6 CASSLGGRGPNSPLHF
TRBJ2-1 TRBV28 CASSLSPSGGSYNEQFF
TRBJ1-5 TRBV19 CASSIGAQPQHF
TRBJ1-2 TRBV7-9 CASSPPPGTGGYTF
TRBJ2-1 TRBV5-1 CASSLVLGLAWNEQFF
TRBJ2-1 TRBV7-9 CASSPTRPSTGGRAEQFF
TRBJ1-2 TRBV20-1 CSASRLRGWWGYTF
TRBJ2-7 TRBV30 CAWSVGATSSYEQYF
TRBJ2-3 TRBV30 CAWSLTSVSDTQYF
TRBJ1-5 TRBV7-2 CASSLDLNQPQHF
TRBJ1-2 TRBV4-1 CASSQGQGLLLNGYTF
TRBJ2-1 TRBV7-9 CASSDSGGYNEQFF
TRBJ2-3 TRBV19 CASSTGGHTDTQYF
TRBJ2-1 TRBV6-2/TRBV6-3 CASSPWGTSGGTDYNEQFF
TRBJ1-5 TRBV21-1 CASSKEGGDRVNQPQHF
TRBJ1-1 TRBV19 CASNERRGGSEAFF
TRBJ1-2 TRBV4-3 CASSQAAGPLNYGYTF
TRBJ1-6 TRBV2 CASRQGQSSPLHF
TRBJ1-1 TRBV6-2/TRBV6-3 CASSYIGVLNTEAFF
TRBJ1-5 TRBV19 CASSLLTGAAEPQHF
TRBJ2-1 TRBV2 CASTTSGNEQFF
TRBJ2-3 TRBV7-2 CASSLGPHRAGTDTQYF
TRBJ2-7 TRBV6-5 CASSYSEKSYEQYF
TRBJ1-5 TRBV11-3 CASSFGGYWIQPQHF
TRBJ2-2 TRBV7-8 CASSLITENTGELFF
TRBJ2-2 TRBV7-6 CASSSFVPPDTGELFF
TRBJ1-2 TRBV24-1 CATSDARGHGYTF
TRBJ2-7 TRBV5-5 CASSFDTGSYEQYF
TRBJ2-2 TRBV6-5 CASSYDQGMKLFF
TRBJ2-7 TRBV4-3 CASSHQGSYEQYF
TRBJ2-5 TRBV28 CASRPDTKETQYF
TRBJ2-1 TRBV7-2 CASRGGSTSYNEQFF
TRBJ2-7 TRBV7-2 CASSALYEQYF
TRBJ1-6 TRBV18 CASSPPGGDSPLHF